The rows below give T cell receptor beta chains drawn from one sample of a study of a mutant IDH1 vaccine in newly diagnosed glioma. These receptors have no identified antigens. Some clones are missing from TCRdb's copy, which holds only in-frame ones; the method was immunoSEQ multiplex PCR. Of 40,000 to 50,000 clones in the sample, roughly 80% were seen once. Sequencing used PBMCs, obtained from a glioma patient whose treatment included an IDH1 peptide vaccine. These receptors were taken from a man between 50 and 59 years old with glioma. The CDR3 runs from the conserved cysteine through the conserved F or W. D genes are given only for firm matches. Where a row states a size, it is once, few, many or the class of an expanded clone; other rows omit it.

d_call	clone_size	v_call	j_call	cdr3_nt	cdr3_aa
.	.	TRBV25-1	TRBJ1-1	TGTGCCAGCAGTGAGTCTCGGTTGAACACTGAAGCTTTCTTT	CASSESRLNTEAFF
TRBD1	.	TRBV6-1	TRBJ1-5	TGTGCCAGCAGTGGACAGGGCGGGAATCAGCCCCAGCATTTT	CASSGQGGNQPQHF
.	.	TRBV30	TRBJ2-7	TGTGCCTGGAGTCCACACCCTGCCCTCCGGTACTTC	CAWSPHPALRYF
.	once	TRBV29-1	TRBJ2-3	TGCAGCGTTGAACGGGGCACAGATACGCAGTATTTT	CSVERGTDTQYF
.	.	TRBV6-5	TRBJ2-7	TGTGCCAGCAAATCCGAGGGGGTCCCCTACGAGCAGTACTTC	CASKSEGVPYEQYF
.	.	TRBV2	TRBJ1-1	TGTGCCAGCAGCACAGATCCGGACAGCCTAAGGGTGAACACTGAAGCTTTCTTT	CASSTDPDSLRVNTEAFF
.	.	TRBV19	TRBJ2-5	TGTGCCAGTAGTATATCACGGGGCCTATTTGAGACCCAGTACTTC	CASSISRGLFETQYF
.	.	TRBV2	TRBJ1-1	TGTGCCAGCAGTGGGGACGGCGAGGGTACTGAAGCTTTCTTT	CASSGDGEGTEAFF
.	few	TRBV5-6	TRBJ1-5	TGTGCCAGCAGCCCCAGGGGTACCTATCAGCCCCAGCATTTT	CASSPRGTYQPQHF
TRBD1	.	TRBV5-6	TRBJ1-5	TGTGCCAGCAGCTTGGCCGGGACAGGGGGCGGTCAGCCCCAGCATTTT	CASSLAGTGGGQPQHF
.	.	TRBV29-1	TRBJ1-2	TGCAGCGTGATGATAGGGACCGGCTATGGCTACACCTTC	CSVMIGTGYGYTF
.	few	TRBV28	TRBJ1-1	TGTGCCAGCAGTGGTAGAGGAGACACTGAAGCTTTCTTT	CASSGRGDTEAFF
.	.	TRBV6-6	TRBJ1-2	TGTGCCAGCAGACCCGGGGGGAGGGTACGTCGGGGCTACACCTTC	CASRPGGRVRRGYTF
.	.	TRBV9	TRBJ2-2	TGTGCCAGCAGCGTAGGAGAGGTAGCTCGCACCGGGGAGCTGTTTTTT	CASSVGEVARTGELFF
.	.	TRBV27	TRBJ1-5	TGTGCCAGCAGTGGAGGGCCAGTTTCGGCCCAGCATTTT	CASSGGPVSAQHF
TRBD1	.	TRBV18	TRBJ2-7	TGTGCCAGCTCAACTAAGGGACAGGAAGCCGAGCAGTACTTC	CASSTKGQEAEQYF
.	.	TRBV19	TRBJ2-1	TGTGCCAGTTCCTCTTACAATGAGCAGTTCTTC	CASSSYNEQFF